Presented here are 32 T cell receptor beta chains from one specimen sequenced in a study of T cells in Graves' hyperthyroidism and ophthalmopathy. RNA transcripts served as the template for amplifying TCR beta CDR3 regions. The study used the HTBI primer set for a first-round RT-PCR of the TCR CDR3. TCRdb independently ran MiXCR on the multiplex PCR reads; one entry per CDR3 protein. This table holds under 800,000 distinct CDR3 sequences, less than 15% found once. Sequencing input: blood. The receptor set was obtained from a woman aged 18-30 years with Graves' hyperthyroidism.

The V call is TRBV20-1, the J call TRBJ2-7, with TRBD2 matching over 15 bases. This CDR3 contains 18 residues. Germline lookup yields CDR1 DFQATT and CDR2 SNEGSKA (reference sequence). With V trimmed by 6 bases and J by 6 bases, 18 bases remained unmatched. CDR3 sequence reads: CSAQDGTSGRTVVGEQYF. CDR3 nucleotide sequence: TGCAGTGCCCAAGATGGGACTAGCGGGAGGACGGTGGTCGGCGAGCAGTACTTC.

On this clonotype itself: A read error may be the cause here, since a much bigger clone is one base away. The chain joins TRBV12-3 or TRBV12-4 to TRBJ2-1, with D possibly matching TRBD1 (6 bases). Trimming removed 1 base at V and 7 bases at J, with 14 bases between. This CDR3 contains 15 residues. CDR3: CASSLGSVRGNEQFF. The CDR3 DNA reads as TGTGCCAGCAGTTTAGGGTCGGTGAGGGGGAATGAGCAGTTCTTC.

V usage is TRBV15 and J usage is TRBJ1-1, with 7 bases matching TRBD1. J lost 4 bases, V lost 0 bases, and 5 bases had no gene match. CDR3 length: 15 amino acids. Germline CDR1 reads LNHNV; CDR2 reads YYDKDF (reference sequence). The CDR3 bases are TGTGCCACCAGCAGAGATCACACAGGGGTCACTGAAGCTTTCTTT. Amino acids: CATSRDHTGVTEAFF.

This clonotype has at least ten counts. The chain is built from TRBV11-1 and TRBJ1-5; 12 bases are shared with TRBD1. The CDR3 spans 16 residues. The V segment lost 4 bases and the J segment 5 bases; nucleotides outside the gene matches: 6. Looked up from germline, CDR1 is SGHAT and CDR2 is FQDESV (reference sequence). The CDR3, as DNA: TGTGCCAGCAGCTACTCGGGACAGGGGGCCGATCAGCCCCAGCATTTT. Residues: CASSYSGQGADQPQHF.

Of note for this clonotype: This could be a read error, since a much larger clone is one nucleotide away. V gene TRBV3-1 combines with J gene TRBJ2-1; D not certain. Germline V gene sequence: CDR1 LGHDT, CDR2 YNNKEL (reference sequence). CDR3 size: 17 residues. In DNA, the CDR3 is TGTGCCAGCAGCCCAAGACCCCCGGTCGGCTCCAACAATGAGCGGTTCTTC. Translation gives CASSPRPPVGSNNERFF.

Many counts were recorded for this clonotype. The rearrangement links TRBV4-1 to TRBJ2-3; unclear D gene. The CDR3 runs to 13 residues. Germline lookup yields CDR1 MGHRA and CDR2 YSYEKL. The ends were cut back, 6 bases at V and 4 bases at J, with 11 bases in the middle. The chain's CDR3 is CASRWHGSDTQYF. DNA for the CDR3: TGCGCCAGCAGGTGGCACGGTTCAGATACGCAGTATTTT.

The CDR3 sequence: CASSVGTSAQETQYF. CDR3 DNA: TGTGCCAGCAGCGTAGGAACTAGCGCCCAAGAGACCCAGTACTTC. This rearrangement joins TRBV9 to TRBJ2-5; 7 bases line up with TRBD2. With V trimmed by 0 bases and J by 1 base, 3 bases remained unmatched. This CDR3 spans 15 amino acids. Germline CDR1 and CDR2: SGDLS and YYNGEE.

This clonotype was picked up many times. The chain recombines TRBV6-1 with TRBJ2-7; maybe TRBD1 (6 bases). Germline lookup yields CDR1 MNHNS and CDR2 SASEGT. There are 14 residues in the CDR3. The V end was cut by 8 bases, the J end by 3 bases, with 17 bases between. CDR3 loop: CASQDRLISYEQYF. CDR3 nucleotides: TGTGCCAGCCAAGACAGGTTGATAAGCTACGAGCAGTACTTC.

This clonotype was seen a handful of times. The chain links TRBV30 to TRBJ1-5; a possible D gene is TRBD1 (5 bases). This CDR3 has 13 residues. Germline V gene sequence: CDR1 GTSNPN, CDR2 SVGIG (reference sequence). Trimming shortened V by 5 bases and J by 4 bases, and 12 bases separated the two germline ends. CDR3 bases: TGTGCCTGGGGGACTACCCTAAATCAGCCCCAGCATTTT. It is translated as CAWGTTLNQPQHF.

This clonotype has a count of ten or more. The chain carries TRBV20-1 and TRBJ1-2; D is unresolved. The CDR3 loop spans 12 amino acids. The V gene's germline CDR1 is DFQATT and CDR2 SNEGSKA (reference sequence). With 1 base removed from V and 8 bases from J, the gap between germline ends came to 11 bases. In DNA, the CDR3 is TGCAGTGCTAGAGTAGGTGGGGTCGGCTACACCTTC. Its translation: CSARVGGVGYTF.

This clonotype was recorded many times. The rearrangement links TRBV4-1 to TRBJ2-1; no reliable D call. Trimming cost V 1 base and J 9 bases, with 7 bases left between them. This CDR3 is built from 12 residues. CDR1 is MGHRA and CDR2 is YSYEKL in the germline V gene. CDR3 in amino acids: CASSQGVREQFF. The CDR3 nucleotides are TGCGCCAGCAGCCAAGGAGTCCGTGAGCAGTTCTTC.

This clonotype was counted ten times or more. A junction end diverges from the germline sequence, so it may reflect a read error. The chain links TRBV20-1 to TRBJ2-3; 9 bases line up with TRBD2. There are 16 residues in the CDR3. Germline V gives CDR1 DFQATT, CDR2 SNEGSKA (reference sequence). The DNA for the CDR3 is TGCAGTGCGAATTGGCCCGCGGGAGGGCGGGCAGATGCGCAGTATTTT. This translates into CSANWPAGGRADAQYF.

Ten or more counts support this clonotype. The chain combines TRBV2 with TRBJ2-1; 10 bases align to TRBD1. The germline CDR1 and CDR2 sequences are SNHLY and FYNNEI. V was pared by 7 bases and J by 0 bases, with 9 bases of the junction left unmatched. The CDR3 spans 17 residues. The CDR3 coding sequence is TGTGCCAGCAATGACGGGACAGGGGTGAGCTCCTACAATGAGCAGTTCTTC. Protein sequence: CASNDGTGVSSYNEQFF.

This clonotype was detected only a few times. The chain is built from TRBV7-7 and TRBJ1-5; 8 bases map to TRBD1. The CDR3 totals 17 residues. Germline CDR1 reads SSHAT; CDR2 reads FNYEAQ (reference sequence). V shed 1 base and J 5 bases; nucleotides not matched to a gene: 10. The CDR3 DNA reads as TGTGCCAGCAGCTTAGATATTTACAGGGGGAGGGATCAGCCCCAGCATTTT. Protein sequence: CASSLDIYRGRDQPQHF.

Ten or more counts support this clonotype. The V and J genes are TRBV7-9 and TRBJ1-2; 9 bases agree with TRBD1. CDR3 length: 14 amino acids. CDR1 SEHNR and CDR2 FQNEAQ come from the germline V gene (reference sequence). The trim removed 5 bases at V and 5 bases at J, leaving 6 bases unmatched. The CDR3 loop reads CASSRGQGEYGYTF. The CDR3 region has the DNA TGTGCCAGCAGCCGGGGACAGGGCGAGTATGGCTACACCTTC.

This clonotype was observed many times. The chain joins TRBV6-1 to TRBJ2-7, with D unresolved. V gave up 7 bases and J gave up 2 bases, with 6 bases separating them. CDR3 length: 11 residues. Germline CDR1 and CDR2: MNHNS and SASEGT. The CDR3 loop is CASITAYEQYF. Here the CDR3 DNA reads TGTGCCAGCATAACGGCCTACGAGCAGTACTTC.

This clonotype turned up a few times. This chain connects TRBV24-1 to TRBJ2-1; TRBD2 matches at 14 bases. V was clipped by 1 base and J by 7 bases; unmatched bases: 2. This CDR3 is built from 16 residues. Germline values: CDR1 KGHDR, CDR2 SFDVKD. CDR3: CATSDLGLAGGNEQFF. CDR3 DNA: TGTGCCACCAGTGATTTAGGACTAGCGGGAGGAAATGAGCAGTTCTTC.

Concerning this clonotype itself: A much larger clonotype is one base distant, so this may be a read error. The CDR3: CSALSGANTGGLFF. Here the CDR3 DNA reads TGCAGTGCGCTTAGCGGGGCGAACACCGGGGGGCTGTTTTTT. The chain couples TRBV20-1 to TRBJ2-2; 8 positions match TRBD2. The CDR3 length is 14 residues. Germline V CDR1 and CDR2: DFQATT, SNEGSKA (reference sequence).

This clonotype was observed many times. The chain links TRBV30 to TRBJ1-1; the match to TRBD1 covers 7 bases. Looked up from germline, CDR1 is GTSNPN and CDR2 is SVGIG (reference sequence). Losses at the gene ends were 2 bases for V and 11 bases for J; bases not matched to a gene: 14. The CDR3 runs 14 residues. The CDR3 is CAWSHSNRGFGAFF. CDR3 coding DNA: TGTGCCTGGAGTCATTCCAACAGGGGTTTCGGGGCTTTCTTT.

The J gene is TRBJ2-7, the V gene TRBV7-9; D is uncertain. This CDR3 region has 16 residues. CDR1 SEHNR and CDR2 FQNEAQ come from the germline V gene (reference sequence). Trimming shortened V by 4 bases and J by 5 bases, and 21 bases separated the two germline ends. The CDR3 reads CASSSRGVSVGNEQYF. CDR3 DNA sequence: TGTGCCAGCAGCTCCAGAGGAGTCTCGGTTGGGAACGAGCAGTACTTC.

This clonotype was seen repeatedly, ten times or more. The V call is TRBV6-2 or TRBV6-3, the J call TRBJ2-5, with D uncertain. CDR1 and CDR2 (germline): MNHEY, SVGEGT. The CDR3 length is 14 residues. V was pared by 0 bases and J by 1 base, with 6 bases between. CDR3 nucleotides: TGTGCCAGCAGTTACTCGGCGCCCCAAGAGACCCAGTACTTC. Residues: CASSYSAPQETQYF.

There are many counts of this clonotype. The J gene is TRBJ2-1, the V gene TRBV7-9, with a possible D match to TRBD2 (6 bases). Germline assignment: CDR1 SEHNR and CDR2 FQNEAQ (reference sequence). This CDR3 comprises 16 residues. V gave up 5 bases and J gave up 2 bases, with 16 bases separating them. The CDR3 DNA reads TGTGCCAGCAGCGGCGGTGGGCGGGATACCTACAATGAGCAGTTCTTC. Protein: CASSGGGRDTYNEQFF.

This clonotype was detected only a few times. This chain joins TRBV4-1 and TRBJ2-1; the match to TRBD2 covers 7 bases. Germline trimming cut 0 bases from V and 4 bases from J; bases unmatched to any gene: 6. The CDR3 is 16 residues long. The germline CDR1 and CDR2 sequences are MGHRA and YSYEKL. The CDR3 sequence is CASSQDEGGPYNEQFF. As DNA, the CDR3 is TGCGCCAGCAGCCAAGATGAGGGAGGGCCTTACAATGAGCAGTTCTTC.

The V gene is TRBV19, the J gene TRBJ1-6, with D possibly TRBD1 on 6 matching bases. Germline V gene data show CDR1 as LNHDA and CDR2 as SQIVND (reference sequence). The CDR3 contains 14 residues. Trimming took 3 bases from V and 10 from J, leaving 13 bases between them. The CDR3 loop is CASSIYREESPLHF. CDR3 nucleotide sequence: TGTGCCAGTAGTATCTACAGGGAGGAATCACCCCTCCACTTT.

As for this clonotype: Since a much larger clone is just one base distant, this may be a read error. The chain has TRBV6-5 and TRBJ2-5; D is possibly TRBD2 (6 bases). V was clipped by 4 bases and J by 1 base, with 16 bases between them. The CDR3 length is 16 residues. Germline V gives CDR1 MNHEY, CDR2 SVGAGI. The CDR3 DNA reads TGTGCCAGCAGTTCCTTGGTGCTAGCGCTCCAAGAGACCCAGTACTTC. Encoded protein: CASSSLVLALQETQYF.

The chain is built from TRBV20-1 and TRBJ1-2; D may be TRBD1 (5 bases). V lost 4 bases to trimming and J lost 2 bases, with 20 bases between them. This CDR3 contains 16 residues. Germline V CDR1 and CDR2: DFQATT, SNEGSKA (reference sequence). Here the CDR3 reads CSAKPHGGTGNYGYTF. The CDR3 DNA reads TGCAGTGCTAAGCCCCATGGCGGGACGGGAAACTATGGCTACACCTTC.

This chain uses TRBV6-1 with TRBJ2-5, with 7 bases fitting TRBD1. V gave up 4 bases and J gave up 7 bases; unmatched junction bases: 3. CDR3 length equals 12 residues. The germline V gene has CDR1 MNHNS and CDR2 SASEGT. CDR3 in DNA: TGTGCCAGCAGTGGCCCAGGGGGGACCCAGTACTTC. Amino acids: CASSGPGGTQYF.

The chain carries TRBV7-9 and TRBJ2-5; D gene uncertain. Germline CDR1 and CDR2: SEHNR and FQNEAQ (reference sequence). The CDR3 sequence is 14 residues long. Trimming left V 9 bases short and J 4 bases short, with 18 bases between. The CDR3 nucleotides read TGTGCCAGTAGTCCGTCCGGCCCCCGAGAGACCCAGTACTTC. Protein: CASSPSGPRETQYF. Filled out from reference TRBV7-9 and TRBJ2-5, the complete variable domain reads DTGVSQNPRHKITKRGQNVTFRCDPISEHNRLYWYRQTLGQGPEFLTYFQNEAQLEKSRLLSDRFSAERPKGSFSTLEIQRTEQGDSAMYLCASSPSGPRETQYFGPGTRLLVL.

This clonotype came up a few times. The chain recombines TRBV12-3 or TRBV12-4 with TRBJ1-6, with D possibly being TRBD1 (6 bases). CDR3 length: 14 residues. Between the trimmed V and J ends, which lost 7 bases and 7 bases, there was a span of 14 bases. CDR3 loop: CASNIGQGNSPLHF. CDR3 DNA: TGTGCCAGCAATATAGGGCAGGGGAATTCACCCCTCCACTTT.

This chain connects TRBV6-1 to TRBJ2-5; D unresolved. CDR1 is MNHNS, CDR2 SASEGT, per germline. V shed 2 bases and J shed 1 base, with 14 bases lying between them. This CDR3 contains 16 residues. CDR3 region: CASSERPMGIQETQYF. Written as DNA, the CDR3 is TGTGCCAGCAGTGAAAGGCCCATGGGAATCCAAGAGACCCAGTACTTC.

This clonotype was counted between two and nine times. The chain combines TRBV12-5 with TRBJ2-1; D not certain. Deletions cut 0 bases from V and 7 bases from J, with 4 bases between. CDR3 length equals 12 residues. Germline CDR1 LGHNT, CDR2 FRNRAP. CDR3 sequence: CASGLVVNEQFF. In DNA, the CDR3 is TGTGCTAGTGGTTTGGTAGTAAATGAGCAGTTCTTC. The full variable domain, in which reference TRBV12-5 and TRBJ2-1 provide the parts outside the CDR3, is DARVTQTPRHKVTEMGQEVTMRCQPILGHNTVFWYRQTMMQGLELLAYFRNRAPLDDSGMPKDRFSAEMPDATLATLKIQPSEPRDSAVYFCASGLVVNEQFFGPGTRLTVL.

This clonotype appeared many times. The V and J genes are TRBV13 and TRBJ2-4; perhaps TRBD1 as D (6 bases). CDR1 is PRHDT, CDR2 FYEKMQ, per germline (reference sequence). CDR3 length: 17 residues. V lost 5 bases, J lost 0 bases, and 17 bases lay in between. DNA for the CDR3: TGTGCCAGCAGCCGAACCGACAGGACCCTAGCCAAAAACATTCAGTACTTC. Its protein is CASSRTDRTLAKNIQYF.